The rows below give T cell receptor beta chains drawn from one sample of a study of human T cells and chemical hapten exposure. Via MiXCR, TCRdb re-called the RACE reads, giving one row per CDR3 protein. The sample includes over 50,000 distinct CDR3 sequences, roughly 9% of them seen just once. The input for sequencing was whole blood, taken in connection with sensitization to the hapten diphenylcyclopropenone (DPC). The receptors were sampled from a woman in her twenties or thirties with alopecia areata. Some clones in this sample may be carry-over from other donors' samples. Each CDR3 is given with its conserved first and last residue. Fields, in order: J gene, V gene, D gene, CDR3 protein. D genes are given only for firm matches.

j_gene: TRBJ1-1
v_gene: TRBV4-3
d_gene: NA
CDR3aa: CASSQELFGRQGGGEAFF

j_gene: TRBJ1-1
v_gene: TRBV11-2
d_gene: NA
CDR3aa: CASSLRGGLNTEAFF

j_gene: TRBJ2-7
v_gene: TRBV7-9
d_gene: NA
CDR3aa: CASSFRNEQYF

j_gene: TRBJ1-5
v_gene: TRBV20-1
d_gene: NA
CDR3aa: CSARDNRGGGNQPQHF

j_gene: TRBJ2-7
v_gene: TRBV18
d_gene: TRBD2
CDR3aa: CASSPGLAGKEAYEQYF

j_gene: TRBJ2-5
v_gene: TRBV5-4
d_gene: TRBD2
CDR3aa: CASSWGSGGRAQYF

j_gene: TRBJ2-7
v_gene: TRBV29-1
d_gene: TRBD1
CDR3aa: CSVRQGSFSYEQYF

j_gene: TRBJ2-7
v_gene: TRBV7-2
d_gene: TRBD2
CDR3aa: CASSPGLAGAYEQYF

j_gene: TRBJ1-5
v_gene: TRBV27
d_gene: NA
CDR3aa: CASSFPRGPQHF

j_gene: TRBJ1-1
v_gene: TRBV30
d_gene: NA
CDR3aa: CAWRLTGSNTEAFF

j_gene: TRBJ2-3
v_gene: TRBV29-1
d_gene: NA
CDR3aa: CSVEEGDSGGASPTDTQYF

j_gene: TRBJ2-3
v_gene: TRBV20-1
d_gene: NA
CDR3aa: CSAIPGGGNSDTQYF

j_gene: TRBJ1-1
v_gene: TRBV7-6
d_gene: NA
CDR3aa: CASSLTGLTEAFF

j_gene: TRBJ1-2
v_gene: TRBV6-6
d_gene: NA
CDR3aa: CASSAVAAGFVRANYGDTF

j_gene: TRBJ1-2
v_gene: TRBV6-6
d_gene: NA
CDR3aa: CASSSQTVYGYTF

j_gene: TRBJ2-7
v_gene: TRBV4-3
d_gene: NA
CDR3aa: CASSQDVTEATYEQYF

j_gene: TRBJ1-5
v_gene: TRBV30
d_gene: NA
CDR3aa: CAWSVFGDQPQHF

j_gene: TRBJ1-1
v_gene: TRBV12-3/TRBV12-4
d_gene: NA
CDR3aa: CASSFGIDTEAFF

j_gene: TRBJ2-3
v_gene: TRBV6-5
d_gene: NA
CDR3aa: CASSSGTCRNTQYF

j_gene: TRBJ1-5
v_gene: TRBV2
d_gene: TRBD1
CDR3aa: CASSGQGGLQPQHF

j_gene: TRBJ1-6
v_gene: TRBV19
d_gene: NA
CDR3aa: CASSGYAVTDSPLHF

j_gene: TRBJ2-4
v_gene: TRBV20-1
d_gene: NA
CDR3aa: CSVRLRTKNIQYF

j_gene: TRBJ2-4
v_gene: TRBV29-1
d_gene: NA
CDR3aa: CSVGFGLDKNIQYF

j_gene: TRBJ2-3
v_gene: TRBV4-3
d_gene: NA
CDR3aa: CASSQEDREADTQYF

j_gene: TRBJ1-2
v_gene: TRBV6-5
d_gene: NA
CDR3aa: CASRTVGLANYGYTF

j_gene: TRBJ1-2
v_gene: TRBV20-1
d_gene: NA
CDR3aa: CSARVPGLYGYTF

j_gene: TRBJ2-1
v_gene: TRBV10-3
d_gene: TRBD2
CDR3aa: CAIRPGTSGGAEHEQFF

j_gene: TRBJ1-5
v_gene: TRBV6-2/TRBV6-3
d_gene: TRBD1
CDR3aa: CASSPGTGMGVGQPQHF

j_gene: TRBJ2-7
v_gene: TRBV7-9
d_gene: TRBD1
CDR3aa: CASSEVQGAYEQYF

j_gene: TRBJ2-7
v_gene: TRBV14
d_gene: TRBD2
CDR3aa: CASSQFTGGLDEQYF

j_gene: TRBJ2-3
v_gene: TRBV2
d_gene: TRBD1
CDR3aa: CARQGFTDTQYF

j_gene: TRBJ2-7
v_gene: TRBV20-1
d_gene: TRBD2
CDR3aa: CSARGVASGEQYF

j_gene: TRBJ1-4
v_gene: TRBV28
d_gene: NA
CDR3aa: CASSLSRADEKLFF

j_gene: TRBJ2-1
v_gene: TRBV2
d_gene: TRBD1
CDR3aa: CASRMTGQVYNEQFF

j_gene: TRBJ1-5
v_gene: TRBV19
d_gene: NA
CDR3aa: CASSIFNQPQHF

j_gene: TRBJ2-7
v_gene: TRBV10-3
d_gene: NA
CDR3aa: CAISDPGSSSYEQYF

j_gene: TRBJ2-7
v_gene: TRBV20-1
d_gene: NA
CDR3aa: CSASGYEQYF

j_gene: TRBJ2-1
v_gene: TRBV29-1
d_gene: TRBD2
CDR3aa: CSAALAGVIDEQFF

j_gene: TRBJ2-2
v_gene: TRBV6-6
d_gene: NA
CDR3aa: CASGPRGELFF

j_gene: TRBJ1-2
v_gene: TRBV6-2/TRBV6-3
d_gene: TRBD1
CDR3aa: CASRPHLPGQGDHNYGDTF

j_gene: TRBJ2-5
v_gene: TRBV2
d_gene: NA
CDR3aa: CASSEALGVETQYF

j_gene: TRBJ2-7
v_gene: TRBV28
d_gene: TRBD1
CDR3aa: CASSWTGSHYEQYF

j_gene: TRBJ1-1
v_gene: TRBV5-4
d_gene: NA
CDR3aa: CASSLAAGRNTEAFF

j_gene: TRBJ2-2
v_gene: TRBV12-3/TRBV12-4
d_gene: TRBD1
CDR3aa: CASSSSPGQGRGVAGELFF

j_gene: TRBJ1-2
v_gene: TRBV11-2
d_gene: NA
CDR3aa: CASSSYNGNYGDTF